The sequence of this T cell receptor beta chain was determined in a study of blood T cell repertoires in COVID-19. As for the study in general: Samples representing acute and convalescent COVID-19 were sourced from the United States, Italy and Spain. Sources were T cells, B-cell-depleted T cells, or PBMCs; the material itself was cDNA or gDNA.

V lost 5 bases, J lost 6 bases, and 13 bases lay in between. The CDR3 loop spans 12 amino acids. The germline gives CDR1 SQVTM, CDR2 ANQGSEA. The protocol was immunoSEQ multiplex PCR, while the TCRdb copy is restricted to in-frame clones and leaves out a portion. The sample holds fewer than 200,000 clones; 88% are singletons and the top ten take roughly 2%. The sequence came from a man between 45 and 60 years old who had recovered from COVID-19. The material sequenced was peripheral blood. The V call is TRBV29-1, the J call TRBJ1-2; possible D gene TRBD1, 6 bases. In nucleotides, the CDR3 is TGCAGCGTTAAACAGGGATTTCATGGCTACACCTTC. The encoded protein is CSVKQGFHGYTF.